A selection of T cell receptor beta chains follows, all from one sample in a study of T-cell memory formation after mild COVID-19. TCRdb reprocessed the 5' RACE reads with MiXCR, giving one entry per CDR3 protein. This table holds 550,000 to 650,000 distinct CDR3 sequences, 15% to 20% found once. The sequencing input was PBMCs or a T cell subset sorted from them (not recorded which). These receptor sequences come from an adult woman who had mild COVID-19 (a few samples of this study predate the infection). Cell type and time point are not known. CDR3s leave out the opening cysteine and the closing phenylalanine or tryptophan.

CDR3 length,V gene,CDR3 protein
13,TRBV2,ASSESSGRTDTQY
14,TRBV4-2,ASSQDLSGRGHDYT
13,TRBV5-5,ASSLVLVANYGYT
12,TRBV30,AWSVTGEGHGYT
12,TRBV3-1,ASSLRTSSGELF
13,TRBV28,ASRDWDREVGEQF
12,TRBV29-1,SVARGLANTEAF
13,TRBV7-8,ASSLRGGVPTEAF
15,TRBV7-8,ASSFPHANQLDNEQF
17,TRBV3-1,ASSQGFGAFSTSTDTQY
14,TRBV9,ASSVSGQGKSYGYT
10,TRBV20-1,RLLSGGTEAF
13,TRBV20-1,SARVTGSLNQPQH
13,TRBV28,ASSTRRTGNSPLH
15,TRBV24-1,ATSDPPRSGGGDTQY
13,TRBV3-1,ASSRTDRVGQKLF
12,TRBV9,ASSVAWASIEQY
11,TRBV5-1,ASSLELMTEAF
13,TRBV5-1,ASSLVVDTNYGYT
12,TRBV6-6,ASSSDRGLETQY
10,TRBV12-3/TRBV12-4,ASSKGADGYT
11,TRBV3-1,ASRFGQGNEQY
13,TRBV13,ASSLAGTSGKEQY
12,TRBV6-2/TRBV6-3,ASRKTGSQETQY
13,TRBV7-2,ASSPRQPTNEKLF
12,TRBV29-1,SVSTGGLYYGYT
12,TRBV3-1,ASSQTGANYGYT
13,TRBV3-1,ASSQEWDSGNIQY
10,TRBV29-1,SVSGASYEQY
13,TRBV12-3/TRBV12-4,ASSFGTDPNYGYT
13,TRBV30,AWNGDRAPYNEQF
13,TRBV12-3/TRBV12-4,ASSPGAGRTGELF
12,TRBV5-5,ASSPLTGSNEQF
13,TRBV7-6,ASRVHPDGNTEAF
12,TRBV4-1,ASSPSGTAYGYT
13,TRBV7-6,ASSLAFSGSSEQF
12,TRBV29-1,SVEMRRGEREAF
16,TRBV15,ATSPRLAGFSGANVLT
12,TRBV5-1,ASSMDSYNSPLH
13,TRBV12-3/TRBV12-4,ASSPGQGWNDEQY
12,TRBV20-1,SARDRGGNTEAF
15,TRBV28,ASSSGYRGHSTDTQY
11,TRBV5-1,ASGGLAGGLRV
12,TRBV7-9,ASSLAGLDTEAF
12,TRBV6-2/TRBV6-3,ASSYIGTGYGYT
11,TRBV27,AIGGGRVNEQF
14,TRBV9,ASSVAMTGIYNEQF
14,TRBV5-1,ASSLDWLAEQNEQF
8,TRBV20-1,SGSLDEQF
15,TRBV9,ASSEREGSSMRETQY
12,TRBV7-2,ASSRSAGSYEQY
11,TRBV6-1,GTRASRTTEAF